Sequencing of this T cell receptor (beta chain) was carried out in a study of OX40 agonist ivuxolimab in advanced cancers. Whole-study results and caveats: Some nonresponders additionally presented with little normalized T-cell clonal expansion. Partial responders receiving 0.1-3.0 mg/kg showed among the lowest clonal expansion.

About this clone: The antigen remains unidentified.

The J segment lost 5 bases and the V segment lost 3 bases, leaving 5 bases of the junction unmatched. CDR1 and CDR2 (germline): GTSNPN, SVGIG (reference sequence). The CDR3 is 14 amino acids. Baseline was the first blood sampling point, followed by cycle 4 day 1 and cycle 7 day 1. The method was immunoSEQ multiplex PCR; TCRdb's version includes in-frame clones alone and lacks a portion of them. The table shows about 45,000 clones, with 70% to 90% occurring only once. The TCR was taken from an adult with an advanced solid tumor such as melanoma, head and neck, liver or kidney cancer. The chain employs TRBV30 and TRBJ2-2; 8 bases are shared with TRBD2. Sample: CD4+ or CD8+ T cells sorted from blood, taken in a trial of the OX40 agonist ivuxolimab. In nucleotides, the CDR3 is TGTGCCTGGAGCTCCGGGAGGGTGACCGGGGAGCTGTTTTTT. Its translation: CAWSSGRVTGELFF.